A single sample gave rise to the 29 T cell receptor beta chains below, sequenced in a study of early T cells in non-severe SARS-CoV-2 infection. TCRdb passed the 5' RACE reads through MiXCR, listing each CDR3 protein once. This table holds about 80,000 distinct CDR3 sequences, 9% to 13% found once. The material sequenced was whole blood. Every receptor here comes from an adult who was a healthcare worker with PCR-confirmed SARS-CoV-2 infection or an uninfected control (not recorded which).

This chain joins TRBV29-1 and TRBJ2-1; the D gene is possibly TRBD1 (6 bases). The germline V and J ends were trimmed by 6 bases and 2 bases, with 14 bases remaining between them. CDR1 is SQVTM and CDR2 is ANQGSEA in the germline V gene. The CDR3 runs to 14 residues. The CDR3 DNA is TGCAGCGTCCCCCCGGGACAAGCCTACAATGAGCAGTTCTTC. Protein sequence: CSVPPGQAYNEQFF.

This clonotype was detected only a few times. CDR3 protein: CASSVLAGADNEQFF. CDR3 sequence (DNA): TGTGCCAGCAGCGTGCTAGCGGGGGCCGACAATGAGCAGTTCTTC. The chain carries TRBV5-4 and TRBJ2-1; 10 bases match TRBD2. The CDR3 is 15 residues long. Germline V gene data show CDR1 as SGHNT and CDR2 as YYREEE (reference sequence). J lost 5 bases, V lost 4 bases, and 6 bases had no gene match.

This clonotype was picked up a small number of times. The chain uses TRBV5-1 and TRBJ2-7; 8 nucleotides line up with TRBD1. There are 12 residues in the CDR3. Germline loops: CDR1 SGHRS, CDR2 YFSETQ. The trim removed 8 bases at V and 2 bases at J, leaving 3 bases unmatched. CDR3 DNA sequence: TGCGCCAGTGCGGACAGGGCCTACGAGCAGTACTTC. Encoded protein: CASADRAYEQYF.

This clonotype was seen many times. The V call is TRBV20-1, the J call TRBJ1-1; D ambiguous. CDR1 is DFQATT, CDR2 SNEGSKA, per germline (reference sequence). The germline V and J ends were trimmed by 2 bases and 6 bases, with 13 bases remaining between them. The CDR3 is made up of 13 amino acids. The CDR3 region has the DNA TGCAGTGCTAGACGTCGGGATTTCGCTGAAGCTTTCTTT. It translates to CSARRRDFAEAFF.

The chain carries TRBV12-3 or TRBV12-4 and TRBJ2-2; possibly TRBD2 for D (6 bases). Trimming left V 0 bases short and J 5 bases short, with 7 bases between. The CDR3 runs to 14 residues. The CDR3 nucleotides are TGTGCCAGCAGTTTAGCGGAGGGGACCGGGGAGCTGTTTTTT. Amino acid sequence: CASSLAEGTGELFF.

This clonotype was seen at least ten times. The rearrangement joins TRBV7-6 to TRBJ1-1; D gene ambiguous. CDR1 and CDR2 (germline): SGHVS, FNYEAQ. V was clipped by 2 bases and J by 1 base, with 11 bases between them. The CDR3 spans 15 residues. The DNA of the CDR3 is TGTGCCAGCAGCTTACCCCCCAACGGGAACACTGAAGCTTTCTTT. Translation: CASSLPPNGNTEAFF.

This clonotype came up many times. V is TRBV10-1 and J is TRBJ2-5; TRBD1 or TRBD2 may be the D gene (5 bases each). This CDR3 has 15 amino acids. CDR1 and CDR2 from the germline V gene are WNHNN and SYGVQD (reference sequence). With 8 bases removed from V and 6 bases from J, the gap between germline ends came to 22 bases. In DNA, the CDR3 is TGCGCCAGCGGGACCACCGACTACCACGGAAAGACCCAGTACTTC. This codes for CASGTTDYHGKTQYF.

This clonotype was recorded many times. This chain links TRBV11-2 with TRBJ2-7; 8 bases are shared with TRBD2. Losses at the gene ends were 5 bases for V and 2 bases for J; bases not matched to a gene: 11. CDR3 size: 16 residues. Germline V gene data show CDR1 as SGHAT and CDR2 as FQNNGV. DNA of the CDR3: TGTGCCAGCAGCCCAAGACCAGCGGGGGCAGCCTACGAGCAGTACTTC. Translating it yields CASSPRPAGAAYEQYF.

The chain joins TRBV12-3 or TRBV12-4 to TRBJ1-1; D is unresolved. The length of the CDR3 is 15 residues. V shed 5 bases and J shed 4 bases, with 17 bases lying between them. The chain's CDR3 is CASSAPLGSSTEAFF. As DNA, the CDR3 is TGTGCCAGCAGTGCCCCTTTGGGGTCGAGCACTGAAGCTTTCTTT.

This clonotype was counted at least ten times. The J gene is TRBJ1-5, the V gene TRBV2; 8 bases agree with TRBD1. The CDR3 covers 18 residues. Germline CDR1 and CDR2: SNHLY and FYNNEI. Trimming took 2 bases from V and 0 from J; bases not matched to a gene: 9. The CDR3 region has the DNA TGTGCCAGCAGTGAAAACTCGCCAGGGGGCTTTAGCAATCAGCCCCAGCATTTT. Its translation: CASSENSPGGFSNQPQHF. Full variable domain (remainder filled in from reference TRBV2 and TRBJ1-5): EPEVTQTPSHQVTQMGQEVILRCVPISNHLYFYWYRQILGQKVEFLVSFYNNEISEKSEIFDDQFSVERPDGSNFTLKIRSTKLEDSAMYFCASSENSPGGFSNQPQHFGDGTRLSIL.

This chain connects TRBV5-6 to TRBJ2-7; TRBD1 agrees at 9 bases. The germline V gene encodes CDR1 SGHDT and CDR2 YYEEEE. The CDR3 extends over 14 amino acids. The V and J ends lost 5 bases and 2 bases, in that order; junction bases with no gene match: 5. This CDR3 is CASRRRDRAYEQYF. CDR3 coding DNA: TGTGCCAGCAGGAGGCGGGACAGGGCCTACGAGCAGTACTTC.

At least ten counts were recorded for this clonotype. The J gene is TRBJ2-4, the V gene TRBV11-2, with TRBD2 matching over 8 bases. This CDR3 spans 17 amino acids. Germline V CDR1 and CDR2: SGHAT, FQNNGV. The J segment lost 0 bases and the V segment lost 5 bases, leaving 9 bases of the junction unmatched. In DNA, the CDR3 is TGTGCCAGCAGCCCGCGGGGGGTGGGCCTAGCCAAAAACATTCAGTACTTC. This translates into CASSPRGVGLAKNIQYF.

This clonotype was found a few times. The chain recombines TRBV6-6 with TRBJ1-1; D possibly corresponds to TRBD1 (6 bases). Germline V gene data show CDR1 as MNHNY and CDR2 as SVGAGI (reference sequence). The CDR3 consists of 12 residues. Trimming shortened V by 7 bases and J by 1 base, and 7 bases separated the two germline ends. The CDR3 DNA reads as TGTGCCAGCAAGGGGGGGAACACTGAAGCTTTCTTT. The encoded protein is CASKGGNTEAFF.

This clonotype was seen repeatedly, ten times or more. This chain connects TRBV11-2 to TRBJ2-6; D is ambiguous. There are 15 residues in the CDR3. From germline, CDR1 is SGHAT and CDR2 FQNNGV. Trimming stripped 6 bases from V and 2 bases from J, with 11 bases between. The CDR3 bases are TGTGCCAGCAGTCCTCATATCACTGGGGCCAACGTCCTGACTTTC. Protein product: CASSPHITGANVLTF. Full variable domain (remainder filled in from reference TRBV11-2 and TRBJ2-6): EAGVAQSPRYKIIEKRQSVAFWCNPISGHATLYWYQQILGQGPKLLIQFQNNGVVDDSQLPKDRFSAERLKGVDSTLKIQPAKLEDSAVYLCASSPHITGANVLTFGAGSRLTVL.

In its sample, this clonotype was seen many times. The chain joins TRBV6-1 to TRBJ2-1; 8 bases map to TRBD1. Per the germline V gene, CDR1 is MNHNS and CDR2 is SASEGT. The CDR3 length is 13 residues. With 2 bases clipped from V and 12 bases from J, the junction kept 6 bases outside the gene matches. The CDR3 here is CASSETGGTGQFF. DNA for the CDR3: TGTGCCAGCAGTGAAACAGGGGGAACTGGGCAGTTCTTC.

This clonotype appeared a few times. J is TRBJ1-1 and V is TRBV28; D not certain. The CDR3 runs 13 residues. The V and J ends lost 6 bases and 1 base respectively, with 9 bases between them. The germline CDR1 and CDR2 sequences are MDHEN and SYDVKM. The CDR3 protein is CASRPQTNTEAFF. The CDR3, as DNA: TGTGCCAGCAGGCCACAGACGAACACTGAAGCTTTCTTT. Using reference TRBV28 and TRBJ1-1 for the parts outside the CDR3, the full variable domain is DVKVTQSSRYLVKRTGEKVFLECVQDMDHENMFWYRQDPGLGLRLIYFSYDVKMKEKGDIPEGYSVSREKKERFSLILESASTNQTSMYLCASRPQTNTEAFFGQGTRLTVV.

This clonotype appeared many times. The J gene is TRBJ2-5, the V gene TRBV11-2; 8 nucleotides agree with TRBD1. Germline V gene sequence: CDR1 SGHAT, CDR2 FQNNGV. The CDR3 is 14 residues long. V gave up 3 bases and J gave up 5 bases; unmatched junction bases: 5. DNA for the CDR3: TGTGCCAGCAGCTTCCGACAGGGGCGGGAGACCCAGTACTTC. Protein product: CASSFRQGRETQYF.

J is TRBJ2-3 and V is TRBV3-1, with TRBD2 matching 8 bases. The CDR3 loop spans 16 amino acids. V trimming: 4 bases; J trimming: 4 bases; junction bases outside the gene matches: 10. Germline loops: CDR1 LGHDT, CDR2 YNNKEL (reference sequence). This CDR3 is CASSLIAGLDADTQYF. In DNA form, the CDR3 reads TGTGCCAGCAGCCTTATAGCGGGATTAGATGCAGATACGCAGTATTTT.

This clonotype was seen repeatedly, ten times or more. The chain combines TRBV12-3 or TRBV12-4 with TRBJ1-2; tentatively, D is TRBD1 (5 bases). Trimming cost V 7 bases and J 0 bases, with 18 bases left between them. The CDR3 runs 16 residues. The CDR3 is CASTLGGGKANYGYTF. CDR3 nucleotides: TGTGCCAGCACCCTCGGCGGGGGGAAGGCTAACTATGGCTACACCTTC.

This clonotype turned up a few times. The J gene is TRBJ2-1, the V gene TRBV9; D possibly corresponds to TRBD2 (5 bases). CDR1 is SGDLS and CDR2 is YYNGEE in the germline V gene. V was shortened by 5 bases and J by 3 bases, with 12 bases between the two germline ends. This CDR3 spans 14 amino acids. The CDR3 bases are TGTGCCAGCAGTTTCGGGATTAACTACAATGAGCAGTTCTTC. This sequence encodes CASSFGINYNEQFF.

This clonotype was seen a handful of times. V usage is TRBV19 and J usage is TRBJ2-3; the match to TRBD1 covers 8 bases. This CDR3 is 16 amino acids long. The J segment lost 3 bases and the V segment lost 3 bases, leaving 8 bases of the junction unmatched. Germline assignment: CDR1 LNHDA and CDR2 SQIVND (reference sequence). The CDR3 DNA reads TGTGCCAGTAGTATTTGGAACAGGGGGACGACAGATACGCAGTATTTT. Amino acids: CASSIWNRGTTDTQYF.

The chain has TRBV27 and TRBJ1-4, with D hard to call. Per germline, CDR1 MNHEY and CDR2 SMNVEV (reference sequence). V was shortened by 5 bases and J by 8 bases, with 12 bases between the two germline ends. CDR3 length equals 13 residues. The CDR3 sequence: CASSQRREEKLFF. CDR3 DNA sequence: TGTGCCAGCAGTCAGAGACGGGAAGAAAAACTGTTTTTT.

The sample holds a few counts of this clonotype. The genes are TRBV6-1 and TRBJ2-4, with D hard to call. Germline assignment: CDR1 MNHNS and CDR2 SASEGT. Trimming pared 0 bases from V and 0 bases from J, leaving 9 bases between. CDR3 size: 16 residues. The CDR3 is CASSEAPGGAKNIQYF. DNA of the CDR3: TGTGCCAGCAGTGAAGCACCAGGTGGAGCCAAAAACATTCAGTACTTC.

This clonotype has at least ten counts. V usage is TRBV28 and J usage is TRBJ2-5; TRBD2 matches 7 bases. The germline CDR1 and CDR2 sequences are MDHEN and SYDVKM. With V trimmed by 3 bases and J by 4 bases, 2 bases remained unmatched. CDR3 length: 13 residues. The CDR3 DNA is TGTGCCAGCAGTTTGGGAGGGTCAGAGACCCAGTACTTC. This sequence encodes CASSLGGSETQYF.

The sample holds a few counts of this clonotype. This rearrangement joins TRBV20-1 to TRBJ2-7; 10 bases fit TRBD2. Germline V gene sequence: CDR1 DFQATT, CDR2 SNEGSKA (reference sequence). The CDR3 loop spans 16 amino acids. After removal of 1 base from V and 0 bases from J, the junction contained 6 bases not matched to a gene. Here the CDR3 reads CSARGQRGGVSYEQYF. The CDR3 DNA reads TGCAGTGCTAGAGGCCAGCGGGGGGGCGTCTCCTACGAGCAGTACTTC.

The chain combines TRBV30 with TRBJ2-7, with D unclear. The CDR3 contains 15 residues. Between the trimmed V and J ends, which lost 4 bases and 2 bases, there was a span of 18 bases. Germline V gene data show CDR1 as GTSNPN and CDR2 as SVGIG (reference sequence). The CDR3: CAWTPRGGYPYEQYF. In nucleotides, the CDR3 is TGTGCCTGGACTCCGCGCGGCGGCTACCCCTACGAGCAGTACTTC.

The V and J genes are TRBV12-3 or TRBV12-4 and TRBJ1-3; D gene unclear. The CDR3 is made up of 14 amino acids. The V end was cut by 7 bases, the J end by 4 bases, with 14 bases between. As DNA, the CDR3 is TGTGCCAGCATTGGGCGCGGGCTCGGAAACACCATATATTTT. It specifies CASIGRGLGNTIYF.

This clonotype has at least ten counts. The rearrangement links TRBV7-9 to TRBJ2-3, with D perhaps matching TRBD2 (5 bases). Per germline, CDR1 SEHNR and CDR2 FQNEAQ (reference sequence). CDR3 length: 12 residues. V was trimmed by 5 bases and J by 7 bases, leaving 10 bases between them. The CDR3 protein is CASSPVGNTQYF. For the CDR3, the DNA is TGTGCCAGCAGCCCTGTCGGGAATACGCAGTATTTT.

This clonotype has more than one count but fewer than ten. The rearrangement links TRBV20-1 to TRBJ2-7; no definite D call. This CDR3 is built from 12 residues. Trimming took 1 base from V and 5 from J, leaving 9 bases between them. CDR1 and CDR2 from the germline V gene are DFQATT and SNEGSKA (reference sequence). CDR3 nucleotide sequence: TGCAGTGCTAGAGGGAGCAGGAACGAGCAGTACTTC. Translation gives CSARGSRNEQYF.